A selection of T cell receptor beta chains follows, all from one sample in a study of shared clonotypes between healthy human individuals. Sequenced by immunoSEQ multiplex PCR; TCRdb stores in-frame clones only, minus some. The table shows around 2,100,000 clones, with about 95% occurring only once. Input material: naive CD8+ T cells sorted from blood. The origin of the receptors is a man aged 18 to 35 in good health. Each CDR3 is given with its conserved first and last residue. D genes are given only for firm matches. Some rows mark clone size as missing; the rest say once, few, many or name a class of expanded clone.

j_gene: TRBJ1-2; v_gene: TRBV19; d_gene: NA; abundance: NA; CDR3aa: CASRLRQEVYGYTF; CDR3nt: TGTGCCAGTAGACTTCGACAGGAGGTCTATGGCTACACCTTC
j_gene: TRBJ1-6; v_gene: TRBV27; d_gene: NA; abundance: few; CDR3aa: CASSFRTSSPLHF; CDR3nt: TGTGCCAGCAGTTTTCGGACATCTTCACCCCTCCACTTT
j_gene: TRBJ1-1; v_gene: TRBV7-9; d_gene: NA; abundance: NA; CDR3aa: CASSLEGFRQEAFF; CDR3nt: TGTGCCAGCAGCTTAGAGGGTTTTCGACAAGAAGCTTTCTTT
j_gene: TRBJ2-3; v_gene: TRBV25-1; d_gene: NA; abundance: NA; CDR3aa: CASSKSATDTQYF; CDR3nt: TGTGCCAGCAGTAAAAGCGCCACAGATACGCAGTATTTT
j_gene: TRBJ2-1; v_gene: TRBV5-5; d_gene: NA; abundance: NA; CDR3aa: CASSFVSNEQFF; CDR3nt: TGTGCCAGCAGCTTTGTGTCCAATGAGCAGTTCTTC
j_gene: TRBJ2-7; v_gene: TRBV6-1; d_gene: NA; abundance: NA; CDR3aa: CASSEGHGYEQYF; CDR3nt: TGTGCCAGCAGTGAAGGCCACGGATACGAGCAGTACTTC
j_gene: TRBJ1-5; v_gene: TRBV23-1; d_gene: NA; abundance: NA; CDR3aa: CASSQFSSRHLNQPQHF; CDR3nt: TGCGCCAGCAGTCAATTTTCGTCACGACATCTTAATCAGCCCCAGCATTTT
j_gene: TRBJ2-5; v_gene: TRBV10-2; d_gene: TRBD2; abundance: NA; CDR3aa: CASSGVAGVQETQYF; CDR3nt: TGCGCCAGCAGTGGAGTAGCGGGGGTTCAAGAGACCCAGTACTTC
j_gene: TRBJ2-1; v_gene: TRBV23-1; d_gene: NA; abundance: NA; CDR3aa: CASRRTVNSYNEQFF; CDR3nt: TGCGCCAGCAGGCGGACAGTGAACTCCTACAATGAGCAGTTCTTC
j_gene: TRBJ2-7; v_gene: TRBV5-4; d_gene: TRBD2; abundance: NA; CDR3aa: CASGLAGVGEQYF; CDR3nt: TGTGCCAGCGGACTAGCGGGAGTTGGCGAGCAGTACTTC
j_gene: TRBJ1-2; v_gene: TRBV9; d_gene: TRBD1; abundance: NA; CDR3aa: CASSADTGDYGYTF; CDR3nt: TGTGCCAGCAGCGCAGATACAGGGGACTATGGCTACACCTTC
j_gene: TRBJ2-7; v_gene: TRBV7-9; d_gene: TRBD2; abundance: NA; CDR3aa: CASSLGLAGLYEQYF; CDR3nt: TGTGCCAGCAGCTTAGGACTAGCGGGACTCTACGAGCAGTACTTC
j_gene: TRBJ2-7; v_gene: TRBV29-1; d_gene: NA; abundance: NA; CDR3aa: CSVLSGISYEQYF; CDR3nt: TGCAGCGTTTTATCAGGGATCTCCTACGAGCAGTACTTC
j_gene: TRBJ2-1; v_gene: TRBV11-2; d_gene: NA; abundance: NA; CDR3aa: CASSLAGASSYNEQFF; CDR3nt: TGTGCCAGCAGCTTAGCCGGCGCTAGCTCCTACAATGAGCAGTTCTTC
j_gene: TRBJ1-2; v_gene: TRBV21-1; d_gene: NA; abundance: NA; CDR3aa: CASSGGAGGLVYGYTF; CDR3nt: TGTGCCAGCAGCGGAGGGGCAGGGGGCTTGGTCTATGGCTACACCTTC
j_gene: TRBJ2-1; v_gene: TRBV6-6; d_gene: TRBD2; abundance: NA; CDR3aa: CASRDIAGGGDEQFF; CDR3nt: TGTGCCAGCAGGGACATAGCGGGAGGCGGGGATGAGCAGTTCTTC
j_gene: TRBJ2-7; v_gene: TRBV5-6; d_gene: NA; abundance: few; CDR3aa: CASSLGSSYEQYF; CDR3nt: TGTGCCAGCAGCTTGGGGTCCTCCTACGAGCAGTACTTC
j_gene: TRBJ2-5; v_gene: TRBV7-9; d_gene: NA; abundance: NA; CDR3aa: CASSLAWGEETQYF; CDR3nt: TGTGCCAGCAGCTTAGCGTGGGGGGAAGAGACCCAGTACTTC
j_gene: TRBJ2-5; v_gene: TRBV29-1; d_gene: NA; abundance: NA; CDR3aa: CSVEGQGGETQYF; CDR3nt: TGCAGCGTTGAGGGGCAGGGGGGAGAGACCCAGTACTTC
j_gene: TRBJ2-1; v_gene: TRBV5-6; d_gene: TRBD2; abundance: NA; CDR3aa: CASSLGLAGDFYNEQFF; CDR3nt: TGTGCCAGCAGCCTGGGACTAGCGGGAGACTTCTACAATGAGCAGTTCTTC
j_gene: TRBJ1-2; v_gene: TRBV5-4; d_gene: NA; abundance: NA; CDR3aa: CASSNLRGNYGYTF; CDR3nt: TGTGCCAGCAGCAACCTCAGGGGAAACTATGGCTACACCTTC